This TCR beta chain was sequenced during a study of vaccination and CD4 T cells after COVID-19. Study-wide background: Recovered-phase convalescent patients showed SARS-CoV-2 positivity by nasal swab PCR; nine were mild, one severe.

This clonotype has more than one count but fewer than ten. Its specificity is unknown. V was pared by 4 bases and J by 2 bases, with 7 bases between. CDR3 size: 13 residues. Germline CDR1 and CDR2: SGHKS and YYEKEE (reference sequence). The Oncomine TCR Beta short-read assay sequenced DNA from cultured CD4+ T cells. TCRdb re-called the PCR reads through MiXCR, storing one row per CDR3 protein. The data contain 9,500 to 15,000 distinct CDR3 sequences, 45% to 60% of them singletons. Stated treatment: roughly ten-day PBMC culture with coronavirus spike peptide pools or control peptides (ViraFEST assay). This TCR derives from a human donor with COVID-19. The chain uses TRBV5-5 and TRBJ1-5; D ambiguous. The starting material was cultured CD4+ T cells from blood, obtained after SARS-CoV-2 vaccination. The CDR3 spells CASSGQGNQPQHF. The CDR3 DNA follows: TGTGCCAGCAGCGGCCAGGGCAATCAGCCCCAGCATTTT.